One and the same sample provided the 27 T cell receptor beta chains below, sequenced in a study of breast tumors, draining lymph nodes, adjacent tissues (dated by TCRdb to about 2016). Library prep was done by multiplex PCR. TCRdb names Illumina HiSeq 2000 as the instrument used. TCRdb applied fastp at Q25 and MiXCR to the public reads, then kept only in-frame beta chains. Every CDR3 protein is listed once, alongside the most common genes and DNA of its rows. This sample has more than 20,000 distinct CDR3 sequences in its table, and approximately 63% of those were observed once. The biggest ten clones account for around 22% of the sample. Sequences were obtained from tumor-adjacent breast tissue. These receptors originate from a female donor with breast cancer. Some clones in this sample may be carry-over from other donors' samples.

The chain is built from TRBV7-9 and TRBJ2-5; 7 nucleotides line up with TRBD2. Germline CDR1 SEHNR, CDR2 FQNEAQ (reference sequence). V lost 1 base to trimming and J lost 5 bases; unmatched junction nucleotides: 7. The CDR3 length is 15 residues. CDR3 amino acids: CASSLEGGGVETQYF. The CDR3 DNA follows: TGTGCCAGCAGCTTAGAGGGCGGGGGAGTCGAGACCCAGTACTTC.

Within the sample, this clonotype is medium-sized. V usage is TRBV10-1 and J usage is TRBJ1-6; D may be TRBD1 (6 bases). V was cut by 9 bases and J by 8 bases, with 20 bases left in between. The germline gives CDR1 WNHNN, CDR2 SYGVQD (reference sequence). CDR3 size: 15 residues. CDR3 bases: TGCGCCAGATCCCTTGGGGGGGGCCGGTATTCACCCCTCCACTTT. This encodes CARSLGGGRYSPLHF.

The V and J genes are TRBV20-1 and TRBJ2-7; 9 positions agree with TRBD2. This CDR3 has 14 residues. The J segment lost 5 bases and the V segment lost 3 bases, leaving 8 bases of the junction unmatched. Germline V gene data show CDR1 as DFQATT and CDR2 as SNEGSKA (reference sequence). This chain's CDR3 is CSASRASGIHEQYF. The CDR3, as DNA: TGCAGTGCTAGTCGGGCTAGCGGGATCCACGAGCAGTACTTC.

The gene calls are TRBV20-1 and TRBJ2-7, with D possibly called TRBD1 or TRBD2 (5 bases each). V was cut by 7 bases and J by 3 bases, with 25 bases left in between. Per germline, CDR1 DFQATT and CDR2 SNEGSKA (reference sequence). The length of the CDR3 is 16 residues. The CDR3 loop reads CSVRQPSGRDFYEQYF. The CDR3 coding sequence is TGCAGTGTTCGACAACCCTCAGGGAGAGACTTCTACGAGCAGTACTTC.

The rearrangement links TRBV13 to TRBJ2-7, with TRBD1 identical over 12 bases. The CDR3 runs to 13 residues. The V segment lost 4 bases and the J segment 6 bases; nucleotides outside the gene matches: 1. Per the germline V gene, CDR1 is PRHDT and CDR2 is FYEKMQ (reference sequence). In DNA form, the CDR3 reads TGTGCCAGCAGCTGGGACAGGGGGCGCGAGCAGTACTTC. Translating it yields CASSWDRGREQYF.

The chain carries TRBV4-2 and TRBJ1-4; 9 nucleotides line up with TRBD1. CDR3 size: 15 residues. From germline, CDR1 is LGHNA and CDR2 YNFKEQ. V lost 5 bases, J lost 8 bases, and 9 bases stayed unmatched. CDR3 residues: CASSEFQQGAEKLFF. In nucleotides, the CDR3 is TGTGCCAGCAGCGAATTCCAACAGGGGGCGGAAAAACTGTTTTTT.

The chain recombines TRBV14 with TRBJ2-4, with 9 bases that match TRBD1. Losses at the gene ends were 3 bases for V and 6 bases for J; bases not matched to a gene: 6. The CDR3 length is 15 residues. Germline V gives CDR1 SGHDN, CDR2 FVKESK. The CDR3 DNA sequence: TGTGCCAGCAGCCAGGGACAGGGATGGTTAAACATTCAGTACTTC. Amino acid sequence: CASSQGQGWLNIQYF.

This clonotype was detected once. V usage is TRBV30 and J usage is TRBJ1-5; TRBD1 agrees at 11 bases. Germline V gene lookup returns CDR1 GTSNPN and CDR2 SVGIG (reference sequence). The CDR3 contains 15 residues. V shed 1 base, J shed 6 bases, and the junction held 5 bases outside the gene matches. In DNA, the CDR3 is TGTGCCTGGAGTGCAGGGACAGGGGGTACTCAGCCCCAGCATTTT. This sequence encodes CAWSAGTGGTQPQHF. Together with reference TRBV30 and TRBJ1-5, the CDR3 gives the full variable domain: SQTIHQWPATLVQPVGSPLSLECTVEGTSNPNLYWYRQAAGRGLQLLFYSVGIGQISSEVPQNLSASRPQDRQFILSSKKLLLSDSGFYLCAWSAGTGGTQPQHFGDGTRLSIL.

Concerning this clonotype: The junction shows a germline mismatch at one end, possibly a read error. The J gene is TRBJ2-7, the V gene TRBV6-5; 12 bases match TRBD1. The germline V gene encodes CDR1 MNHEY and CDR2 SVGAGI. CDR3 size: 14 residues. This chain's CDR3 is CASSRGDRGHEQYF. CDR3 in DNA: TGTGCTAGCAGTCGAGGGGACAGGGGGCACGAGCAGTACTTC.

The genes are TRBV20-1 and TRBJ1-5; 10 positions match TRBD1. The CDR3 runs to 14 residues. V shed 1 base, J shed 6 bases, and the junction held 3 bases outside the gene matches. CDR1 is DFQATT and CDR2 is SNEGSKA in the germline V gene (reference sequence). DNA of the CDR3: TGCAGTGCTAGAGGGACAGGGGGAGGTCAGCCCCAGCATTTT. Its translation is CSARGTGGGQPQHF.

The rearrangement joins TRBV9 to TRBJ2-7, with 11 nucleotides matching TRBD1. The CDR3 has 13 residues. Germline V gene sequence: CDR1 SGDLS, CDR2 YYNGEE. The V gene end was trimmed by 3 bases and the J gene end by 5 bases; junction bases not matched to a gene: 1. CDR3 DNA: TGTGCCAGCAGCGCGGGACAGGGGGACGAGCAGTACTTC. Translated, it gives CASSAGQGDEQYF.

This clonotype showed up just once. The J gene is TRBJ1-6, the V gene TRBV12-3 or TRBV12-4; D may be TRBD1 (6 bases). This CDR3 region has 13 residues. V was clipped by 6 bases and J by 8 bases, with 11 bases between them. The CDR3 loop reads CASRSSGDSPLHF. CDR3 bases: TGTGCCAGCAGGTCCTCAGGGGATTCACCCCTCCACTTT.

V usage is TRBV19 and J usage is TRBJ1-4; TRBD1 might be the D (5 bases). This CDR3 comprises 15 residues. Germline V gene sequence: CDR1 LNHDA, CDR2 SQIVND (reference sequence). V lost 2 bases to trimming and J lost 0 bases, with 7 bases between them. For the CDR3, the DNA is TGTGCCAGTAGTATACAGGGTGCAACTAATGAAAAACTGTTTTTT. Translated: CASSIQGATNEKLFF. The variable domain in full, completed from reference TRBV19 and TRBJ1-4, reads DGGITQSPKYLFRKEGQNVTLSCEQNLNHDAMYWYRQDPGQGLRLIYYSQIVNDFQKGDIAEGYSVSREKKESFPLTVTSAQKNPTAFYLCASSIQGATNEKLFFGSGTQLSVL.

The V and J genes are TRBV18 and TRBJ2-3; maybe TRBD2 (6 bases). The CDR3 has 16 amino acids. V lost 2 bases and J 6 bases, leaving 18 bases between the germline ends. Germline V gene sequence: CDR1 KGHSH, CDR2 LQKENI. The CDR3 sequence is CASSPTGLTSPDTQYF. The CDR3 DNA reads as TGTGCCAGCTCACCAACCGGACTAACGAGCCCGGATACGCAGTATTTT. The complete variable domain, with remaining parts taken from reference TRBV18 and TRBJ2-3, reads NAGVMQNPRHLVRRRGQEARLRCSPMKGHSHVYWYRQLPEEGLKFMVYLQKENIIDESGMPKERFSAEFPKEGPSILRIQQVVRGDSAAYFCASSPTGLTSPDTQYFGPGTRLTVL.

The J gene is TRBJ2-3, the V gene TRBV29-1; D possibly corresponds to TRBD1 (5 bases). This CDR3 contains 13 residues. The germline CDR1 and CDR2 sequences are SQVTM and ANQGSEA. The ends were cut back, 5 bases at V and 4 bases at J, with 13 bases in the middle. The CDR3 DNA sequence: TGCAGCGTTTGGGTTGGGGCCGCAGATACGCAGTATTTT. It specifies CSVWVGAADTQYF.

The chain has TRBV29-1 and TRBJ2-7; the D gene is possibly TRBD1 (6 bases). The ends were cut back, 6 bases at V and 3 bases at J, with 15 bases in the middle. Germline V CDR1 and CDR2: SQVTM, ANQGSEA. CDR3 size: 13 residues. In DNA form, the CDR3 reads TGCAGCGTGTGGGCAGGGGATCGCTACGAGCAGTACTTC. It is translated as CSVWAGDRYEQYF.

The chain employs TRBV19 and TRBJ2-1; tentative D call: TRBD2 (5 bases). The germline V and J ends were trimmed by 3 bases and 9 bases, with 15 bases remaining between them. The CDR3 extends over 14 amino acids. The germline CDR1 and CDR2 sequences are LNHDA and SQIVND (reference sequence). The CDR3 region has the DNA TGTGCCAGTAGTATGAATCACCCTCGGGGTGAGCAGTTCTTC. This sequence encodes CASSMNHPRGEQFF.

CDR3: CASSQDNVPFLKREIGTDTQYF. CDR3 DNA sequence: TGTGCCAGCAGCCAAGATAACGTACCCTTCTTGAAGCGGGAGATCGGCACAGATACGCAGTATTTT. The chain links TRBV14 to TRBJ2-3; TRBD2 agrees at 8 bases. The germline CDR1 and CDR2 sequences are SGHDN and FVKESK. The CDR3 has 22 amino acids. The V segment lost 0 bases and the J segment 1 base; nucleotides outside the gene matches: 21. Combining the CDR3 with reference TRBV14 and TRBJ2-3 gives the whole variable domain EAGVTQFPSHSVIEKGQTVTLRCDPISGHDNLYWYRRVMGKEIKFLLHFVKESKQDESGMPNNRFLAERTGGTYSTLKVQPAELEDSGVYFCASSQDNVPFLKREIGTDTQYFGPGTRLTVL.

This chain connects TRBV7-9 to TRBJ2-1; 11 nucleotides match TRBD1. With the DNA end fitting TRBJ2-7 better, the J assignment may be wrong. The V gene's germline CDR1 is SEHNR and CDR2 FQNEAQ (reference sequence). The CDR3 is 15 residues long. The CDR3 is CASSLAGTGGYEQYF. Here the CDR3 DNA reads TGTGCCAGCAGCTTGGCCGGGACAGGGGGGTACGAGCAGTACTTC.

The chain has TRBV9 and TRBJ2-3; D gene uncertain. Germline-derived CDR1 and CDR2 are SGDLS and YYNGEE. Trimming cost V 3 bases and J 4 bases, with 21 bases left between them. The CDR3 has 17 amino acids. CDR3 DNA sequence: TGTGCCAGCAGCGCCCCTTTTGGCGGACGTCGGTCAGATACGCAGTATTTT. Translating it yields CASSAPFGGRRSDTQYF.

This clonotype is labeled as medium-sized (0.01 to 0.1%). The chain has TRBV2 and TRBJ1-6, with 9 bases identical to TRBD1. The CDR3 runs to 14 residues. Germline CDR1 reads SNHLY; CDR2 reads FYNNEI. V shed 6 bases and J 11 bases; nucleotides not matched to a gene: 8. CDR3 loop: CASRETGGLTPLHF. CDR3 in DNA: TGTGCCAGCAGGGAGACAGGGGGTTTGACACCCCTCCACTTT.

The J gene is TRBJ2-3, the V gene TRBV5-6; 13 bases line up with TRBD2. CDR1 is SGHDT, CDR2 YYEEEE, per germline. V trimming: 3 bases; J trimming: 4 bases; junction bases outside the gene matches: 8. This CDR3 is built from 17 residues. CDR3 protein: CASSSDRTSGRSDTQYF. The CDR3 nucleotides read TGTGCCAGCAGCTCCGACCGGACTAGCGGGAGATCAGATACGCAGTATTTT.

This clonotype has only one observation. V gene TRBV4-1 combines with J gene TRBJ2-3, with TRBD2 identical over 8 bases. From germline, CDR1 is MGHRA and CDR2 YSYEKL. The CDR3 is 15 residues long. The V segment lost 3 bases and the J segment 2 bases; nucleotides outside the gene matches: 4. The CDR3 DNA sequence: TGCGCCAGCAGCCAGGTAGGACTAGCCACAGATACGCAGTATTTT. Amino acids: CASSQVGLATDTQYF.

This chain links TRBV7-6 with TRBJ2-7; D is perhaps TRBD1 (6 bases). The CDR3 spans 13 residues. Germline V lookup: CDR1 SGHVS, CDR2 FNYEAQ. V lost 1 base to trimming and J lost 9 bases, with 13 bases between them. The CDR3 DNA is TGTGCCAGCAGCTTAGGGGGGCCGGACACGCAGTACTTC. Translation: CASSLGGPDTQYF.

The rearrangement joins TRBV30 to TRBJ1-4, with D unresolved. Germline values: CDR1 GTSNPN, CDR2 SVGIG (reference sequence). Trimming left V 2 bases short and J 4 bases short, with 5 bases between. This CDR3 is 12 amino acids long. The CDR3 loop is CAWSIGNEKLFF. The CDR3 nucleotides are TGTGCCTGGAGTATAGGTAATGAAAAACTGTTTTTT.

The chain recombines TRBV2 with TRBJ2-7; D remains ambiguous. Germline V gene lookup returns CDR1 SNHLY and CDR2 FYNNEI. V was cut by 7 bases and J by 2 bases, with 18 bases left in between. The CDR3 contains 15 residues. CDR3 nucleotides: TGTGCCAGCAAGGTCCGGGCAGTACTTGCCTACGAGCAGTACTTC. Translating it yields CASKVRAVLAYEQYF.

CDR3 coding DNA: TGCAGTGCTGTGTCGGGAGACTCCTACAATGAGCAGTTCTTC. It yields the protein CSAVSGDSYNEQFF. V and J are TRBV20-1 and TRBJ2-1, with D possibly matching TRBD2 (6 bases). The CDR3 covers 14 residues. Germline values: CDR1 DFQATT, CDR2 SNEGSKA (reference sequence). V was shortened by 5 bases and J by 0 bases, with 11 bases between the two germline ends.